This paragraph covers one T cell receptor (beta chain) sequence. This entry is derived from a study of identical twins. MiXCR, run by TCRdb on the 5' RACE reads, gives a single entry per CDR3 protein. The data hold hundreds of thousands of distinct CDR3 sequences, with 8.6% observed a single time. Deletions cut 5 bases from V and 1 base from J, with 13 bases between. The CDR3 sequence is 15 residues long. Germline assignment: CDR1 MGHDK and CDR2 SYGVNS. Separately, the same data were catalogued under a study of yellow fever vaccine responses in identical twins.

The source of this sequence is a woman aged 18-30 years in good health. Sequencing input: PBMCs. J is TRBJ2-3 and V is TRBV25-1, with a tentative D call TRBD1 (6 bases). The CDR3 protein is CASSLSRGGTDTQYF. The DNA for the CDR3 is TGTGCCAGCAGTCTCTCCAGGGGAGGCACAGATACGCAGTATTTT.